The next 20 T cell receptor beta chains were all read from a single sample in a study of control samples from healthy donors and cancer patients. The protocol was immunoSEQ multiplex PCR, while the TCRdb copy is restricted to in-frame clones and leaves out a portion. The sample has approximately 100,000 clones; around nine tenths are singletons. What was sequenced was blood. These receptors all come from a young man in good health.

For the CDR3, the DNA is TGCAGCGTTGAAAGGACAGGGAACACCGGGGAGCTGTTTTTT. Protein product: CSVERTGNTGELFF. This chain joins TRBV29-1 and TRBJ2-2; 7 bases agree with TRBD1. Germline V lookup: CDR1 SQVTM, CDR2 ANQGSEA. V lost 2 bases and J lost 1; bases outside the gene matches: 1. This CDR3 has 14 residues.

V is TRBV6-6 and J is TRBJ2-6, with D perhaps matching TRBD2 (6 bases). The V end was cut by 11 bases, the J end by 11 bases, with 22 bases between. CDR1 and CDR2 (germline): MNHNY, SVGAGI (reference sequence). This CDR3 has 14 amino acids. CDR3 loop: CAASGRDGGDVLTF. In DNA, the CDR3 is TGTGCCGCCTCAGGGCGGGACGGAGGCGACGTCCTGACTTTC.

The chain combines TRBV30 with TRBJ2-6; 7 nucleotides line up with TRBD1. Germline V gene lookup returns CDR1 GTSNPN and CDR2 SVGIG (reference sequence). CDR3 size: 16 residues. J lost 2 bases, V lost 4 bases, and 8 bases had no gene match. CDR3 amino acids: CAWNWQGDPGANVLTF. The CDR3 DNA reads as TGTGCCTGGAATTGGCAGGGGGACCCTGGGGCCAACGTCCTGACTTTC.

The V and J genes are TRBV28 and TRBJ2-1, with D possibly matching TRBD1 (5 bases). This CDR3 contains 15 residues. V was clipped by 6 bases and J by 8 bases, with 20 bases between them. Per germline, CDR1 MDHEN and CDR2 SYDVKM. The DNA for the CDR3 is TGTGCCAGCAGGTTCCAGGGTTCGGCGCGCTATGAGCAGTTCTTC. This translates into CASRFQGSARYEQFF.

CDR3 protein: CASIVGDYGYTF. The CDR3 nucleotides read TGTGCCAGTATCGTTGGAGACTATGGCTACACCTTC. This chain links TRBV19 with TRBJ1-2; D gene uncertain. The CDR3 sequence is 12 residues long. With 7 bases removed from V and 3 bases from J, the gap between germline ends came to 9 bases. Germline V lookup: CDR1 LNHDA, CDR2 SQIVND (reference sequence).

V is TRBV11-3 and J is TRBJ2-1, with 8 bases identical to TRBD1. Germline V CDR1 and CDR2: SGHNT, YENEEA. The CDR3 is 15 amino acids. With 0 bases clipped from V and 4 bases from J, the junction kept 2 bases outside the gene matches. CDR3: CASSLETGDYNEQFF. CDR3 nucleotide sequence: TGTGCCAGCAGCTTAGAGACAGGGGATTACAATGAGCAGTTCTTC.

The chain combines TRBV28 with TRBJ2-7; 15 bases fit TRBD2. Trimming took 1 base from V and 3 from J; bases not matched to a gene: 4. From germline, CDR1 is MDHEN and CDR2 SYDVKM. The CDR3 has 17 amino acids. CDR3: CASSLLRGLAGGYEQYF. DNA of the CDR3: TGTGCCAGCAGTTTATTGCGGGGACTAGCGGGAGGCTACGAGCAGTACTTC. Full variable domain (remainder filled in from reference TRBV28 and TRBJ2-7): DVKVTQSSRYLVKRTGEKVFLECVQDMDHENMFWYRQDPGLGLRLIYFSYDVKMKEKGDIPEGYSVSREKKERFSLILESASTNQTSMYLCASSLLRGLAGGYEQYFGPGTRLTVT.

The CDR3 bases are TGCGCCAGCAGCATTAGCGGGAGGGAAGAGACCCAGTACTTC. Amino acids: CASSISGREETQYF. The gene calls are TRBV5-1 and TRBJ2-5, with 11 bases that match TRBD2. CDR1 and CDR2 from the germline V gene are SGHRS and YFSETQ. CDR3 length: 14 amino acids. V was pared by 4 bases and J by 3 bases, with 2 bases of the junction left unmatched.

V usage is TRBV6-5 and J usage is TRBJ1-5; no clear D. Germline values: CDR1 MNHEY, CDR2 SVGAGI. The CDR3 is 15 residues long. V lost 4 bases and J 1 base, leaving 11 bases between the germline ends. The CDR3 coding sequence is TGTGCCAGCAGTTCGACGGGTGGGAGCAATCAGCCCCAGCATTTT. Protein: CASSSTGGSNQPQHF.

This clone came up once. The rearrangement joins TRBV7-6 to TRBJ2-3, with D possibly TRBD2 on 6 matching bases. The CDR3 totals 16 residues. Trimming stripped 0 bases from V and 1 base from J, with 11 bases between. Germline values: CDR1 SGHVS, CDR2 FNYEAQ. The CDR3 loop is CASSLAGGSGTDTQYF. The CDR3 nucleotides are TGTGCCAGCAGCTTAGCGGGGGGATCGGGCACAGATACGCAGTATTTT.

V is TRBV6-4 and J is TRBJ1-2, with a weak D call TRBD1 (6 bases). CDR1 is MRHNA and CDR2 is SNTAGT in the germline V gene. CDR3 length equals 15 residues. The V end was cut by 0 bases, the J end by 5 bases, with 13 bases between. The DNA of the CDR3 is TGTGCCAGCAGTGACTCAGGGGACAAACCGTATGGCTACACCTTC. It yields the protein CASSDSGDKPYGYTF.

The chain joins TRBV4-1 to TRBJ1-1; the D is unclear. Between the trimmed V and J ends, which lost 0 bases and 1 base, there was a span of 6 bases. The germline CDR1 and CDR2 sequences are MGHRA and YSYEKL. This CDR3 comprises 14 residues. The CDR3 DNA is TGCGCCAGCAGCCAAGACAGGACGAACACTGAAGCTTTCTTT. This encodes CASSQDRTNTEAFF.

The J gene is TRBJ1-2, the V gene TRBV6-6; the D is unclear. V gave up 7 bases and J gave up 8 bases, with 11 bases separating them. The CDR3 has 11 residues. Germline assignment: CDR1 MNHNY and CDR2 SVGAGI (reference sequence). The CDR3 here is CASNGGWGYTF. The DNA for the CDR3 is TGTGCCAGCAACGGAGGGTGGGGCTACACCTTC.

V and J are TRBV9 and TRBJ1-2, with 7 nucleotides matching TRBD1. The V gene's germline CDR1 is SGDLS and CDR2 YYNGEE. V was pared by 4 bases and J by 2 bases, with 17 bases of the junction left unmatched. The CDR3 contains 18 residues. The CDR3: CASSRIGKGGIANYGYTF. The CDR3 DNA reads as TGTGCCAGCAGCCGTATCGGGAAAGGGGGCATAGCGAACTATGGCTACACCTTC.

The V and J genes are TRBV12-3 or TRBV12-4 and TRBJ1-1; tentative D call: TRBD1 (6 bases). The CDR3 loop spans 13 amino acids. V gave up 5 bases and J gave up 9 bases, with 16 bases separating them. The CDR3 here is CASSPRTVLKAFF. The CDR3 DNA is TGTGCCAGCAGTCCCAGGACAGTTCTGAAAGCTTTCTTT.

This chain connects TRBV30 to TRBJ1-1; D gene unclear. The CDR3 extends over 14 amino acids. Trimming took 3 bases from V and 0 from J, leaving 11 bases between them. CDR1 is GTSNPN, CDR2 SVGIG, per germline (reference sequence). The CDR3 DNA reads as TGTGCCTGGAGGCGGGAGGCAATGAACACTGAAGCTTTCTTT. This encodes CAWRREAMNTEAFF.

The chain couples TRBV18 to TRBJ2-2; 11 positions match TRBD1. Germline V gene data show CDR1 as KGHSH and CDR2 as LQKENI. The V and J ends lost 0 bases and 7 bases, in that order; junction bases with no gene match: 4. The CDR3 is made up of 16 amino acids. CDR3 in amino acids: CASSPPDRGLGGELFF. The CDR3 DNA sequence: TGTGCCAGCTCACCACCGGACAGGGGGCTCGGCGGGGAGCTGTTTTTT.

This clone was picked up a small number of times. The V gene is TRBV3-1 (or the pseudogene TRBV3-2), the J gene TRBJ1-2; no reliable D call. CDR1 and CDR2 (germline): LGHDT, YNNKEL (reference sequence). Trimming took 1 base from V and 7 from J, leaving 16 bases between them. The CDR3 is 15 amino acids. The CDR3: CASSQAINGFFGYTF. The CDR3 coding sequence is TGTGCCAGCAGCCAAGCAATTAATGGGTTTTTTGGCTACACCTTC.

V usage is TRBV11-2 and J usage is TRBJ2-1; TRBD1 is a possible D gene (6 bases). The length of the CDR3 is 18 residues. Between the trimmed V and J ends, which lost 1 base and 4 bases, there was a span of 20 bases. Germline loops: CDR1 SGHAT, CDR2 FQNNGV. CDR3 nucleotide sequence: TGTGCCAGCAGCTTAGTGGGTCCTGGGGGCCGAAATTACAATGAGCAGTTCTTC. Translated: CASSLVGPGGRNYNEQFF.

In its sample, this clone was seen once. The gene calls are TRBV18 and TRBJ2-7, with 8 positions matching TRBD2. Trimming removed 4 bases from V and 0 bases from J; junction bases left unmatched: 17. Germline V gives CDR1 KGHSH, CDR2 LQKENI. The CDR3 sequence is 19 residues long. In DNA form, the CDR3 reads TGTGCCAGCTCACGAATAGCGGGACCGGTCTGGAAGTGCTCCTACGAGCAGTACTTC. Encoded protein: CASSRIAGPVWKCSYEQYF.